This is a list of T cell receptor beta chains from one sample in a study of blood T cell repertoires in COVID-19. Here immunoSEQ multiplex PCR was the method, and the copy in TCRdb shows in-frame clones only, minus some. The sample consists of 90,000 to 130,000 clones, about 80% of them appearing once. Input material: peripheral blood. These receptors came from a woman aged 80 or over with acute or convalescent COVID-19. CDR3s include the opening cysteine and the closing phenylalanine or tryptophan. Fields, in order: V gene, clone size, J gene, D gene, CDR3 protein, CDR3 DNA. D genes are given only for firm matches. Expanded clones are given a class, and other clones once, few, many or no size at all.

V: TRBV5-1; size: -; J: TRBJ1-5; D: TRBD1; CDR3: CASSEGANQPQHF; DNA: TGCGCCAGCAGCGAGGGGGCCAATCAGCCCCAGCATTTT
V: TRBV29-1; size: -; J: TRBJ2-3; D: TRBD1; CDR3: CSSDRGQGADTQYF; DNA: TGCAGCTCTGACAGGGGCCAAGGGGCAGATACGCAGTATTTT
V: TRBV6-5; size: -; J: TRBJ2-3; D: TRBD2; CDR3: CASSGTSGRTDTQYF; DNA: TGTGCCAGCAGCGGGACTAGCGGGCGCACAGATACGCAGTATTTT
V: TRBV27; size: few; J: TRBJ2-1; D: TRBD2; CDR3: CASSHTTSGGSDEQFF; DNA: TGTGCCAGCAGTCACACGACTAGCGGGGGGTCGGATGAGCAGTTCTTC
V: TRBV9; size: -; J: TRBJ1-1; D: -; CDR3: CASSLGALSTEAFF; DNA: TGTGCCAGCAGCCTCGGAGCATTGAGCACTGAAGCTTTCTTT
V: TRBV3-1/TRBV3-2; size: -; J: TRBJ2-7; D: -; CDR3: CASSQDDITYEQYF; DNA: TGTGCCAGCAGCCAAGATGACATAACCTACGAGCAGTACTTC
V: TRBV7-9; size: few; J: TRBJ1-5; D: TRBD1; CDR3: CASSRDRGRGQPQHF; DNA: TGTGCCAGCAGCCGGGACAGGGGGCGAGGTCAGCCCCAGCATTTT
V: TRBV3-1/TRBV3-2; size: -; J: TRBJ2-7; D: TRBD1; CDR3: CASSLRDRLYEQYF; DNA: TGTGCCAGCAGCCTCCGGGACAGGCTCTACGAGCAGTACTTC
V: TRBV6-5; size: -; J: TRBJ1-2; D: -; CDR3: CASSSPPHYGYTF; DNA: TGTGCCAGCAGTAGCCCACCACACTATGGCTACACCTTC
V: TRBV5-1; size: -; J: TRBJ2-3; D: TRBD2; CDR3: CASSLGLAVSTDTQYF; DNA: TGCGCCAGCAGCTTAGGACTAGCGGTGAGCACAGATACGCAGTATTTT
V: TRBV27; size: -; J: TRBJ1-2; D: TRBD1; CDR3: CASRPRDRIYSYTF; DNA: TGTGCCAGCAGGCCCCGGGACAGGATCTATAGCTACACCTTC
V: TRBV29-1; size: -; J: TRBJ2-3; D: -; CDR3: CSVPRGTDTQYF; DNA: TGCAGCGTCCCCAGGGGCACAGATACGCAGTATTTT
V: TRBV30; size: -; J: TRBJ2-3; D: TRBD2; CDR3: CAWRAAGGGVTQYF; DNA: TGTGCCTGGAGAGCAGCGGGAGGGGGGGTTACGCAGTATTTT
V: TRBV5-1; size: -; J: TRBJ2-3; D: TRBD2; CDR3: CASSLGLADSTDTQYF; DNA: TGCGCCAGCAGCTTGGGACTAGCGGATAGCACAGATACGCAGTATTTT
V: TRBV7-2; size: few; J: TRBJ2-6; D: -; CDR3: CASTNPSTMVSGANVLTF; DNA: TGTGCCAGCACCAACCCCTCTACGATGGTTTCCGGGGCCAACGTCCTGACTTTC
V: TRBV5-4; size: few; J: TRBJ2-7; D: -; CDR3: CASSFGGTAYEQYF; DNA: TGTGCCAGCAGCTTTGGGGGGACAGCCTACGAGCAGTACTTC
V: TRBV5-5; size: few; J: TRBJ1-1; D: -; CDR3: CASRGTRHTEAFF; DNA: TGTGCCAGCAGGGGGACAAGGCACACTGAAGCTTTCTTT
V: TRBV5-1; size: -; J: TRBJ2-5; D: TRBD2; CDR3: CASSPGGSSGTETQYF; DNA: TGCGCCAGCAGCCCAGGGGGGTCTAGCGGGACGGAGACCCAGTACTTC
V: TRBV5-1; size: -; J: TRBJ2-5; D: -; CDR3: CASSLARRETQYF; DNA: TGCGCCAGCAGCTTGGCCCGTCGGGAGACCCAGTACTTC
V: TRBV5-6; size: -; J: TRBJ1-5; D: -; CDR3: CASSLFAGTDNQPQHF; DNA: TGTGCCAGCAGTCTATTTGCCGGAACAGATAATCAGCCCCAGCATTTT
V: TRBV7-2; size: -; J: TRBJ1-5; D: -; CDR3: CASSPRRPGDGNQPQHF; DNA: TGTGCCAGCAGCCCACGTAGGCCAGGGGACGGCAATCAGCCCCAGCATTTT
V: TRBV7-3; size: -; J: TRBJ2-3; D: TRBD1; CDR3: CASSPSPGQGGDTQYF; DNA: TGTGCCAGCAGCCCTAGTCCGGGACAGGGAGGGGATACGCAGTATTTT
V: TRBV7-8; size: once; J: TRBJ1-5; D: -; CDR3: CASSYLDSNQPQHF; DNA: TGTGCCAGCAGCTATCTAGATAGCAATCAGCCCCAGCATTTT
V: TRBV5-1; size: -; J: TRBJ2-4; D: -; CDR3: CASSSGNSENIQYF; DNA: TGCGCCAGCAGCTCGGGGAATTCAGAAAACATTCAGTACTTC
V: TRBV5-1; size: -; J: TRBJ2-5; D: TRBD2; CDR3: CASSSASGRGETQYF; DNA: TGCGCCAGCAGCTCCGCTAGCGGGAGAGGAGAGACCCAGTACTTC
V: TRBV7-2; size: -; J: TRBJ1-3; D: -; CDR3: CASSPTISDTIYF; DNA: TGTGCCAGCAGCCCCACGATTTCGGACACCATATATTTT
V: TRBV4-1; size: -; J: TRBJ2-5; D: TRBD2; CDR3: CASSPGTSGWETQYF; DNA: TGCGCCAGCAGCCCGGGGACTAGCGGCTGGGAGACCCAGTACTTC
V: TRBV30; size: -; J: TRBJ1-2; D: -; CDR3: CAWSPLAQRANYGYTF; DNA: TGTGCCTGGAGCCCCCTGGCACAGAGAGCTAACTATGGCTACACCTTC
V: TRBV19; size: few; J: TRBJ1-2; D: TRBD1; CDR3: CASSKGQNYGYTF; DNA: TGTGCCAGTAGTAAGGGACAGAACTATGGCTACACCTTC
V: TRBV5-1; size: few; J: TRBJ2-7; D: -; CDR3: CASSSTGGGEQYF; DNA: TGCGCCAGCAGCTCGACAGGAGGAGGCGAGCAGTACTTC
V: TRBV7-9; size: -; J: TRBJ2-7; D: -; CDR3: CASSSDSYSYEQYF; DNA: TGTGCCAGCAGCTCGGACTCATATTCCTACGAGCAGTACTTC
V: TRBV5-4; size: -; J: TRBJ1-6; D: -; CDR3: CASSLGAGNSPLHF; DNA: TGTGCCAGCAGCTTGGGGGCAGGGAATTCACCCCTCCACTTT
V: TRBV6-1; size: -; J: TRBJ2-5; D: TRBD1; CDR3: CASSEPGTGEETQYF; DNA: TGTGCCAGCAGTGAACCCGGGACAGGGGAAGAGACCCAGTACTTC
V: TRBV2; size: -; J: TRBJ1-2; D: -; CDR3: CASRREGGYGYTF; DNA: TGTGCCAGCAGGCGGGAGGGCGGCTATGGCTACACCTTC
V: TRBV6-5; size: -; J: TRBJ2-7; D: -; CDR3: CASSYGNGPHYEQYF; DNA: TGTGCCAGCAGTTACGGTAATGGCCCCCACTACGAGCAGTACTTC
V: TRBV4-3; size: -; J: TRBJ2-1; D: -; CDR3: CASSHLPGVVQDNEQFF; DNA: TGCGCCAGCAGCCACCTACCGGGGGTGGTCCAGGACAATGAGCAGTTCTTC
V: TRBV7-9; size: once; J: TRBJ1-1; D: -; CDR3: CASSFGQMDTEAFF; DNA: TGTGCCAGCAGCTTCGGACAGATGGATACTGAAGCTTTCTTT